This T cell receptor (beta chain) was captured by sequencing in a study of regulatory T cells in long-lasting Graves disease. The V and J ends lost 4 bases and 0 bases respectively, with 12 bases between them. Germline CDR1 and CDR2: SNHLY and FYNNEI. The CDR3 sequence is 15 residues long. This clonotype was recorded at least ten times. The antigen is not known. Study-wide results and limits: Persistent disease was associated with favored TRBV28 usage and with favored use of TRBJ1-2 and TRBJ2-5. Persistent Graves' patients had lower TCR diversity than newly diagnosed ones.

Arm-PCR of CDR3 regions and iRepertoire HTBI primers were used to build TCR beta libraries. Each CDR3 protein gets one entry after TCRdb re-called the multiplex PCR reads with MiXCR. The sample has about 470,000 distinct CDR3 sequences, under 25% seen once. The time point: persistent/refractory GD, antithyroid drugs over 5 years with positive TRAb. The TCR library was made from RNA that had been extracted from PBMCs in TRIzol. The clonotype comes from a female donor with Graves disease. Source: peripheral blood mononuclear cells (PBMCs), taken when the disease was refractory, from a patient treated with antithyroid drugs. The chain links TRBV2 to TRBJ1-2; the D gene is possibly TRBD1 (5 bases). In nucleotides, the CDR3 is TGTGCCAGCAGTGGGGGACCGCAGCCTAACTATGGCTACACCTTC. Residues: CASSGGPQPNYGYTF.